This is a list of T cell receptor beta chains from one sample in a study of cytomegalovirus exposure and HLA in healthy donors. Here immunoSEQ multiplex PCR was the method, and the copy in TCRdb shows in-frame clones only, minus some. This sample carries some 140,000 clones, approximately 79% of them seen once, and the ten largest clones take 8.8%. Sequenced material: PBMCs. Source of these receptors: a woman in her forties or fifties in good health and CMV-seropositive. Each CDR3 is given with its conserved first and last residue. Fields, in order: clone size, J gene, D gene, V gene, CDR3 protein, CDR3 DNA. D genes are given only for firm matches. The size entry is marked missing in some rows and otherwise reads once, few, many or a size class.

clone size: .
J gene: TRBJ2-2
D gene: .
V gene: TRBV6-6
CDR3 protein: CASSWRADRNTGELFF
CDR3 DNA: TGTGCCAGCAGTTGGAGGGCGGATCGAAACACCGGGGAGCTGTTTTTT

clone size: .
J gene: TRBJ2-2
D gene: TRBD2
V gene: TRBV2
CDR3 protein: CASSDNGGDSGELFF
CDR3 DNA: TGTGCCAGCAGTGATAACGGGGGGGATTCCGGGGAGCTGTTTTTT

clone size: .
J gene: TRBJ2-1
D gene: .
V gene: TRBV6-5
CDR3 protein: CASSTGRGNEQFF
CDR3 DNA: TGTGCCAGCAGTACCGGGAGAGGCAATGAGCAGTTCTTC

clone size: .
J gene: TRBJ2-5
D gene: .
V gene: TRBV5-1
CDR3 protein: CASSFPGQVGETQYF
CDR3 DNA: TGCGCCAGCAGCTTCCCGGGACAAGTTGGAGAGACCCAGTACTTC

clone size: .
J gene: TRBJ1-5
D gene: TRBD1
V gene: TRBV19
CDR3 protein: CASGQGNQPQHF
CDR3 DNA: TGTGCCAGCGGACAGGGCAATCAGCCCCAGCATTTT

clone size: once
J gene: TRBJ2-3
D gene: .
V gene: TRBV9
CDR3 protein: CASSVDDGSTDTQYF
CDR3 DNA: TGTGCCAGCAGCGTAGATGACGGGAGCACAGATACGCAGTATTTT

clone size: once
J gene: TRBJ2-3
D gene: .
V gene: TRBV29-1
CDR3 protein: CSAGAGGTDTQYF
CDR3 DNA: TGCAGCGCCGGCGCAGGTGGCACAGATACGCAGTATTTT

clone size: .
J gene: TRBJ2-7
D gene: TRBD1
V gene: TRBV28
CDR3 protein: CASRTGGPYEQYF
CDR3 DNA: TGTGCCAGCAGAACAGGGGGCCCGTACGAGCAGTACTTC

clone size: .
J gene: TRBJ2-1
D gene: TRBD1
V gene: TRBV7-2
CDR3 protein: CASSTVQGALTYNEQFF
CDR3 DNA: TGTGCCAGCAGCACTGTACAGGGGGCTCTCACCTACAATGAGCAGTTCTTC

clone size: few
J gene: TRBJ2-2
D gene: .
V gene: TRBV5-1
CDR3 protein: CASSQDTNTGELFF
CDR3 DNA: TGCGCCAGCAGCCAGGACACTAACACCGGGGAGCTGTTTTTT

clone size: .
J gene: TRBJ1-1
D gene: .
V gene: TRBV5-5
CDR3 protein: CASSSRGDTEAFF
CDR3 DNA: TGTGCCAGCAGTTCCAGGGGTGACACTGAAGCTTTCTTT

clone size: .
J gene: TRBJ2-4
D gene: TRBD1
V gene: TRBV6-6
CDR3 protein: CASSYSQGAHIQYF
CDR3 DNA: TGTGCCAGCAGTTATTCACAGGGGGCACACATTCAGTACTTC

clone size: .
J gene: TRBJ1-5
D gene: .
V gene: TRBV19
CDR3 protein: CASSGTPGQPQHF
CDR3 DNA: TGTGCCAGTAGCGGGACACCAGGACAGCCCCAGCATTTT

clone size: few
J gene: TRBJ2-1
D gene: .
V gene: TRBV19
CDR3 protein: CASSIAGGISYNEQFF
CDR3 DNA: TGTGCCAGTAGTATAGCTGGGGGGATCTCCTACAATGAGCAGTTCTTC

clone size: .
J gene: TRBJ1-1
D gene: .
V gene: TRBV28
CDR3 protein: CASSFQGNTEAFF
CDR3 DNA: TGTGCCAGCAGTTTTCAGGGGAACACTGAAGCTTTCTTT